Listed below are T cell receptor beta chains from one sample, sequenced in a study of blood T cell repertoires in COVID-19. Method: immunoSEQ multiplex PCR; TCRdb's copy keeps in-frame clones and lacks some. The sample yields some 96,000 clones, about nine tenths seen once. The sample was peripheral blood. These receptors were taken from a man aged 50 to 59 with active COVID-19. CDR3s include the opening cysteine and the closing phenylalanine or tryptophan. A D gene is named only where the DNA matches it firmly. Clone size is stated in some rows and not others, as once, few, many or a class when expanded.

cdr3_nt,cdr3_aa,v_call,d_call,clone_size,j_call
TGTGCCAGCACCGGGACAGAGCAGTTCTTC,CASTGTEQFF,TRBV2,.,.,TRBJ2-1
TGTGCCTGGAGAGCCGGGACAGGGGGCTACAATGAGCAGTTCTTC,CAWRAGTGGYNEQFF,TRBV30,TRBD1,.,TRBJ2-1
TGCAGCGTTGAGGACACCTACAATGAGCAGTTCTTC,CSVEDTYNEQFF,TRBV29-1,.,.,TRBJ2-1
TGTGCCAGCAGCTTGACTAGCGGACAAGAGACCCAGTACTTC,CASSLTSGQETQYF,TRBV11-3,TRBD2,.,TRBJ2-5
TGTGCCAGCAGCGGCCGACTAGCGGGAGTTGCTGGGGCCAACGTCCTGACTTTC,CASSGRLAGVAGANVLTF,TRBV9,TRBD2,.,TRBJ2-6
TGTGCCAGCAGCTTAGCGCCCCCAGGGGGGAGAAGAGACAATGAGCAGTTCTTC,CASSLAPPGGRRDNEQFF,TRBV7-8,.,.,TRBJ2-1
TGTGCCAGCAGTGGTGAGACAGGGTCACCCCTCCACTTT,CASSGETGSPLHF,TRBV2,TRBD1,.,TRBJ1-6
TGTGCCAGCAGCTTAAGCGGGACTAGCGGAGGGAGATCCCAGTACTTC,CASSLSGTSGGRSQYF,TRBV3-1/TRBV3-2,TRBD2,.,TRBJ2-5
TGTGCCAGCAGAGGACAGGGAAGGCACACCATATATTTT,CASRGQGRHTIYF,TRBV25-1,TRBD1,once,TRBJ1-3
TGCGCCAGCAGCTTGGCTTCCGGACAGGGGAGTTTATACGAGCAGTACTTC,CASSLASGQGSLYEQYF,TRBV5-1,TRBD1,.,TRBJ2-7
TGTGCCAGTAGTATCTCCCGGGGAGGGAGGGATACGCAGTATTTT,CASSISRGGRDTQYF,TRBV19,TRBD2,.,TRBJ2-3
TGTGCCAGCAGGTCCTACTACAACTCCTACGAGCAGTACTTC,CASRSYYNSYEQYF,TRBV6-5,.,.,TRBJ2-7
TGTGCCAGTAGTATCCTAGCGGGGGGTTTCAATGAGCAGTTCTTC,CASSILAGGFNEQFF,TRBV19,TRBD2,.,TRBJ2-1
TGTGCCAGCAGCAGGGGGCTGGGGGGCAATCAGCCCCAGCATTTT,CASSRGLGGNQPQHF,TRBV6-5,TRBD1,.,TRBJ1-5
TGTGCCAGCACTCCTACGGGGACAGTATTCGATGGCTACACCTTC,CASTPTGTVFDGYTF,TRBV6-6,TRBD1,.,TRBJ1-2
TGTGCCAGCAGCTCCCTTTGGGTAGCGGGAGGAACAGATACGCAGTATTTT,CASSSLWVAGGTDTQYF,TRBV5-4,TRBD2,.,TRBJ2-3
TGTGCCAGCAGCCAGGGGGCAAGCTACACCTTC,CASSQGASYTF,TRBV12-3/TRBV12-4,TRBD1,.,TRBJ1-2
TGTGCCAGCAGCCAAGTTGAAGGGGGCGCGGTGTCCTATGGCTACACCTTC,CASSQVEGGAVSYGYTF,TRBV4-2,TRBD1,.,TRBJ1-2
TGCGCCAGCAGCCAAGCGGGACAGGGAGGCAATCAGCCCCAGCATTTT,CASSQAGQGGNQPQHF,TRBV4-1,TRBD1,once,TRBJ1-5
TGTGCCAGCAGCTTTCTGGGGGCACGTGGTAATGAAAAACTGTTTTTT,CASSFLGARGNEKLFF,TRBV5-6,.,.,TRBJ1-4
TGTGCCAGCAGCTTAATGGGGGGAGGCTATGGCTACACCTTC,CASSLMGGGYGYTF,TRBV7-9,.,few,TRBJ1-2
TGTGCCAGCAGCCAAGCCGGGACTAGTGCTTTAGAGACCCAGTACTTC,CASSQAGTSALETQYF,TRBV14,TRBD2,once,TRBJ2-5
TGTGCCAGCAGCCAGAACCAGGGGGAGACCCAGTACTTC,CASSQNQGETQYF,TRBV4-2,.,once,TRBJ2-5
TGCGCCAGCAGCGCGGGTACTTACGGAAACACCATATATTTT,CASSAGTYGNTIYF,TRBV5-1,.,.,TRBJ1-3
TGTGCCAGCAGTTATACTAGCGGGGGGGCGAGTTACAATGAGCAGTTCTTC,CASSYTSGGASYNEQFF,TRBV11-3,TRBD2,.,TRBJ2-1
TGTGCCAGCAGTAAACCTCCGGAGGGGCAGTATTTT,CASSKPPEGQYF,TRBV12-3/TRBV12-4,.,.,TRBJ2-3
TGTGCCAGTAGTATAGTCGACAGCCGTAACTATGGCTACACCTTC,CASSIVDSRNYGYTF,TRBV19,.,.,TRBJ1-2
TGTGCCAGTAGGCCCGGGACTAGCGGGAGCAATGAGCAGTTCTTC,CASRPGTSGSNEQFF,TRBV19,TRBD2,.,TRBJ2-1
TGTGCCAGCAGCCAAAATCCGGGACTAGTGGGGATCTTC,CASSQNPGLVGIF,TRBV4-2,TRBD2,.,TRBJ2-1
TGTGCCAGTATCAGCGGGAGGGTCGGGGAGCTGTTTTTT,CASISGRVGELFF,TRBV19,TRBD2,.,TRBJ2-2
TGTGCCAGCAGCCCACTAGCGGGGGTTCCCGCGGAGCAGTTCTTC,CASSPLAGVPAEQFF,TRBV6-4,TRBD2,.,TRBJ2-1
TGTGCCAGCAGCAGTCTCCACGGGAATTCACCCCTCCACTTT,CASSSLHGNSPLHF,TRBV2,.,.,TRBJ1-6
TGTGCCAGCAGCCCACAGGGGACTGGAAACACCATATATTTT,CASSPQGTGNTIYF,TRBV7-8,TRBD1,.,TRBJ1-3
TGTGCCAGCAGCGTAGGAGGAGAATTTAATCAGCCCCAGCATTTT,CASSVGGEFNQPQHF,TRBV9,.,.,TRBJ1-5
TGTGCAAGTCGCTTAGCCGGTGAGGGGGACAGAACCTACGAGCAGTACTTC,CASRLAGEGDRTYEQYF,TRBV12-2,.,.,TRBJ2-7